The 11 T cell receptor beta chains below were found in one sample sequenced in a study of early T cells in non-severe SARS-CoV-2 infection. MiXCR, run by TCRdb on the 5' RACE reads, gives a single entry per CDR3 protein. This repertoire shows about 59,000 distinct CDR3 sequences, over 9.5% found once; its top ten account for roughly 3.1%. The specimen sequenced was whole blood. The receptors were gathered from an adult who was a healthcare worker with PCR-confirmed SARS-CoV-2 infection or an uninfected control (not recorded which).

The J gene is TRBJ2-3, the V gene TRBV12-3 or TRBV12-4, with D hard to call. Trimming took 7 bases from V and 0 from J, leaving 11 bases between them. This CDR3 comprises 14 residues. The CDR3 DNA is TGTGCCAGCACCTTCTCCGAAAGCACAGATACGCAGTATTTT. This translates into CASTFSESTDTQYF.

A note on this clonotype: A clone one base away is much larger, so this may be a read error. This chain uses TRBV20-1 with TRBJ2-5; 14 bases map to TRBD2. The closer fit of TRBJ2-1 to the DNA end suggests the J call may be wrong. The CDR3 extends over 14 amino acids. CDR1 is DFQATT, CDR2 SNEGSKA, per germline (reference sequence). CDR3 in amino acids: CSDRLAGGRETQFF. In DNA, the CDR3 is TGCAGTGACAGACTAGCGGGGGGGCGGGAGACCCAGTTCTTC.

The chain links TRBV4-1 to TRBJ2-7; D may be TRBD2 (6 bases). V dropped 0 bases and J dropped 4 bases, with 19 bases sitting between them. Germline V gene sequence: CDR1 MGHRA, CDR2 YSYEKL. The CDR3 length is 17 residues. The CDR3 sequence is CASSQDLWGERPYEQYF. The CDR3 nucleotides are TGCGCCAGCAGCCAAGATCTTTGGGGGGAGCGACCGTACGAGCAGTACTTC.

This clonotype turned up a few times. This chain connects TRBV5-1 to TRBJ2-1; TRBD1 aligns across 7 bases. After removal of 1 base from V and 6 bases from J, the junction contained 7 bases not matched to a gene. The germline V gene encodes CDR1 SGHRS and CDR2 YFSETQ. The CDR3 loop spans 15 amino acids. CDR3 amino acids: CASSLPRDSGNEQFF. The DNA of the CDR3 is TGCGCCAGCAGCTTGCCACGGGACAGTGGCAATGAGCAGTTCTTC.

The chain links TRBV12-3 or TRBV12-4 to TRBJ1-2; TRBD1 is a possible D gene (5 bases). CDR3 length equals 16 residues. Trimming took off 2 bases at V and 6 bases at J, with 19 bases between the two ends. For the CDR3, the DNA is TGTGCCAGCAGTTTAACAATTGGGGCGCGATCGGATGGCTACACCTTC. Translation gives CASSLTIGARSDGYTF.

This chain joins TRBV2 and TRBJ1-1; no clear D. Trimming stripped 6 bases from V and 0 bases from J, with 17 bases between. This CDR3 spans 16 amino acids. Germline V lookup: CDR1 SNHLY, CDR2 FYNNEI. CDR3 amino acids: CASSSDTLQMNTEAFF. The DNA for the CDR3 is TGTGCCAGCAGCTCCGACACTCTACAAATGAACACTGAAGCTTTCTTT.

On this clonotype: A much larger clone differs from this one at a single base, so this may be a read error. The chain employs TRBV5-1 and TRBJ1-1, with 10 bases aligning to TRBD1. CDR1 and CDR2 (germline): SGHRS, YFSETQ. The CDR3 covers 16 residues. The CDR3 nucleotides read TGCGCCGGCAGCTTGGGGGTCCCGGGACAGGGGATAGGAGCTTTCTTT. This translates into CAGSLGVPGQGIGAFF.

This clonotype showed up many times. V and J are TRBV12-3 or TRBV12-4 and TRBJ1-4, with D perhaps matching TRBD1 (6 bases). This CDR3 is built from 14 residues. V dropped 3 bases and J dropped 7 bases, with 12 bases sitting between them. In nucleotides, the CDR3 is TGTGCCAGCAGTTTTGCAGGGGTTTCTGAAAAACTGTTTTTT. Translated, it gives CASSFAGVSEKLFF.

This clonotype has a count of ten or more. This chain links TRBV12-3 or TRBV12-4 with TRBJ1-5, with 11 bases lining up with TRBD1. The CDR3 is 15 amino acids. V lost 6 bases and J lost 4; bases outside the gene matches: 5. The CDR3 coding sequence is TGTGCCAGCAGATGGGACAGGGGGAGGAATCAGCCCCAGCATTTT. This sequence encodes CASRWDRGRNQPQHF.

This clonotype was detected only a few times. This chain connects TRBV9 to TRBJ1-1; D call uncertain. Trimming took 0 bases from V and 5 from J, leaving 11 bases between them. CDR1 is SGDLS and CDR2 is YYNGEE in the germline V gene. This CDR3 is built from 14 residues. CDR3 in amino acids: CASSVAGSETEAFF. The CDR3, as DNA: TGTGCCAGCAGCGTAGCGGGTTCAGAAACTGAAGCTTTCTTT.

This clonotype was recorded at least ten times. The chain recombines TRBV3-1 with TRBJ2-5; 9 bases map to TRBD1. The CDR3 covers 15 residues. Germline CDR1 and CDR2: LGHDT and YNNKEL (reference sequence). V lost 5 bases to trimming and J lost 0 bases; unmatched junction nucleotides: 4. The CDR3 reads CASSAGTGYQETQYF. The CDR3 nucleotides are TGTGCCAGCAGCGCAGGGACAGGGTACCAAGAGACCCAGTACTTC.